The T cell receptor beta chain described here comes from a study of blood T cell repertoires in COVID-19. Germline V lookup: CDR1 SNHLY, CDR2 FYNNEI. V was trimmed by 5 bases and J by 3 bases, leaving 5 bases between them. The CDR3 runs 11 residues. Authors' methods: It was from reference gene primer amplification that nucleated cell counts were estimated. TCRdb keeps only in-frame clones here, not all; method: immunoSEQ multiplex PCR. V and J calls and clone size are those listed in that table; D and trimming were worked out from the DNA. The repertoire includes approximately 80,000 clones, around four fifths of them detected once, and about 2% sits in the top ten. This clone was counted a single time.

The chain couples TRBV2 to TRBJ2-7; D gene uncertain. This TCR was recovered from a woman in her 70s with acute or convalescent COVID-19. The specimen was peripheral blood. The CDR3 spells CASSPGYEQYF. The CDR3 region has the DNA TGTGCCAGCAGTCCGGGCTACGAGCAGTACTTC.